Given below is one TCR beta chain in context. Trimming shortened V by 3 bases and J by 3 bases, and 14 bases separated the two germline ends. Germline values: CDR1 LNHDA, CDR2 SQIVND (reference sequence). There are 15 residues in the CDR3. This specimen belongs to a study of molecular identifiers for immune sequencing clone quantification. Previously described methods and listed TCR primers were employed for the bulk TCR libraries. TCRdb recomputed calls from the PCR reads with MiXCR, one row per CDR3 protein. The sample includes approximately 670,000 distinct CDR3 sequences, around 20% of them seen just once.

The chain recombines TRBV19 with TRBJ1-1; the D gene is possibly TRBD1 (5 bases). The receptor was isolated from a human donor in good health. Some libraries in this study had Jurkat cell RNA spiked in. Sequenced sample: naive CD8+ T cells from blood, with Jurkat cell RNA spiked in. Subset indicated: FACS-sorted CD8+CD4-CCR7+CD45RA+ naive T cells. DNA for the CDR3: TGTGCCAGTAGTATCATGACAGCCGGGGACACTGAAGCTTTCTTT. It codes for CASSIMTAGDTEAFF. Full variable domain (remainder filled in from reference TRBV19 and TRBJ1-1): DGGITQSPKYLFRKEGQNVTLSCEQNLNHDAMYWYRQDPGQGLRLIYYSQIVNDFQKGDIAEGYSVSREKKESFPLTVTSAQKNPTAFYLCASSIMTAGDTEAFFGQGTRLTVV.